This passage covers 24 T cell receptor beta chains from one sample sequenced in a study of CD8 T cells in Susac syndrome. Random hexamers primed reverse transcription of about 0.45 to 1 ug RNA. TCRdb recomputed calls from the immunoSEQ multiplex PCR reads with MiXCR, one row per CDR3 protein. The repertoire includes fewer than 140,000 distinct CDR3 sequences, around 94% of them detected once, and around 0.4% sits in the top ten. The sequencing sample was made of CD8+ T cells from PBMCs. These receptors were obtained from a human donor with Susac syndrome.

Here the CDR3 DNA reads TGTGCTAGTGGTTTGAGGTCCTACGAGCAGTACTTC. Encoded protein: CASGLRSYEQYF. This chain links TRBV12-5 with TRBJ2-7; no clear D gene. The CDR3 loop spans 12 amino acids. V was cut by 2 bases and J by 1 base, with 3 bases left in between. CDR1 and CDR2 from the germline V gene are LGHNT and FRNRAP.

This clonotype has just a few counts. This chain joins TRBV18 and TRBJ2-5; the D is unclear. V was clipped by 3 bases and J by 5 bases, with 10 bases between them. The CDR3 spans 13 residues. Germline V gene data show CDR1 as KGHSH and CDR2 as LQKENI. The CDR3 protein is CASSPARGETQYF. CDR3 nucleotide sequence: TGTGCCAGCTCACCCGCCCGTGGGGAGACCCAGTACTTC.

V gene TRBV2 combines with J gene TRBJ2-1; D remains unclear. With 4 bases removed from V and 7 bases from J, the gap between germline ends came to 11 bases. This CDR3 is built from 13 residues. From germline, CDR1 is SNHLY and CDR2 FYNNEI. Here the CDR3 reads CASSASNLNEQFF. The CDR3 DNA sequence: TGTGCCAGCAGTGCCTCCAACTTGAATGAGCAGTTCTTC.

The gene calls are TRBV12-3 or TRBV12-4 and TRBJ1-1; TRBD1 is a possible D gene (6 bases). The CDR3 has 16 amino acids. V lost 0 bases and J lost 5, with 16 bases in between. The CDR3 spells CASSLAVGGPETEAFF. For the CDR3, the DNA is TGTGCCAGCAGTTTAGCTGTGGGGGGGCCGGAGACTGAAGCTTTCTTT.

The V and J genes are TRBV6-5 and TRBJ1-1; D gene unclear. There are 15 residues in the CDR3. Germline loops: CDR1 MNHEY, CDR2 SVGAGI. V was shortened by 1 base and J by 4 bases, with 13 bases between the two germline ends. CDR3 DNA: TGTGCCAGCAGTTACTTTACTCCCACTGGCACTGAAGCTTTCTTT. The encoded protein is CASSYFTPTGTEAFF.

V gene TRBV4-3 combines with J gene TRBJ2-2; 9 bases match TRBD1. The V gene's germline CDR1 is LGHNA and CDR2 YSLEER. After removal of 0 bases from V and 2 bases from J, the junction contained 4 bases not matched to a gene. The CDR3 covers 17 residues. The CDR3 coding sequence is TGCGCCAGCAGCCAAGATCGGGGACAGGGAAACACCGGGGAGCTGTTTTTT. Amino acids: CASSQDRGQGNTGELFF.

The chain couples TRBV19 to TRBJ2-3, with no clear D. Germline CDR1 reads LNHDA; CDR2 reads SQIVND (reference sequence). Deletions cut 5 bases from V and 2 bases from J, with 8 bases between. The CDR3 is 13 residues long. The CDR3 region has the DNA TGTGCCAGTAGTCGATCAGTCACAGATACGCAGTATTTT. Amino acid sequence: CASSRSVTDTQYF.

This sequence joins TRBV27 and TRBJ1-1; D possibly corresponds to TRBD1 (5 bases). The germline V and J ends were trimmed by 8 bases and 5 bases, with 15 bases remaining between them. Germline CDR1 is MNHEY and CDR2 is SMNVEV (reference sequence). The CDR3 loop spans 13 amino acids. CDR3 sequence: CASGRGVRTEAFF. In nucleotides, the CDR3 is TGTGCCAGCGGACGGGGGGTGAGGACTGAAGCTTTCTTT.

V usage is TRBV2 and J usage is TRBJ2-1; 8 nucleotides match TRBD2. Germline loops: CDR1 SNHLY, CDR2 FYNNEI. Trimming cost V 6 bases and J 8 bases; bases outside gene matches: 6. The CDR3 spans 13 residues. The CDR3 DNA follows: TGTGCCAGCAGCCCCGGGACTAGACATGAGCAGTTCTTC. Its translation is CASSPGTRHEQFF.

On this clonotype itself: The junction departs from germline at one end; a sequencing error may be responsible. The chain is built from TRBV25-1 and TRBJ1-1; TRBD1 is a possible D gene (6 bases). The CDR3 runs 13 residues. Germline lookup yields CDR1 MGHDK and CDR2 SYGVNS. Here the CDR3 DNA reads TGTGCCAGCACCGAACAGGGATGGTCTGAAGTTTTCTTT. Its protein product is CASTEQGWSEVFF.

The chain links TRBV20-1 to TRBJ2-1; D might be TRBD1 or TRBD2, each matching 5 bases. Germline V CDR1 and CDR2: DFQATT, SNEGSKA (reference sequence). V was clipped by 6 bases and J by 0 bases, with 18 bases between them. The CDR3 runs to 16 residues. The DNA for the CDR3 is TGCAGTGCCCGAGGGGTGGCGGCTCCCTCCTACAATGAGCAGTTCTTC. Translation gives CSARGVAAPSYNEQFF.

On this clonotype itself: An end of the junction does not agree with germline; a read error may underlie this. J is TRBJ1-5 and V is TRBV12-3 or TRBV12-4; a weak D match, TRBD1 (5 bases). The CDR3 runs 10 residues. CDR3 nucleotide sequence: TGTGCCAGCGGGGGTCAGGCCCAGCATTTT. Protein product: CASGGQAQHF.

The V gene is TRBV4-1, the J gene TRBJ2-5; D unresolved. CDR3 length: 14 residues. Per germline, CDR1 MGHRA and CDR2 YSYEKL. Trimming took off 5 bases at V and 5 bases at J, with 15 bases between the two ends. The DNA for the CDR3 is TGCGCCAGCAGCTTCGGACCTTGGCGGGAGACCCAGTACTTC. Its protein product is CASSFGPWRETQYF.

This sequence joins TRBV15 and TRBJ2-7; the D call may be TRBD1 or TRBD2 (6 bases each). Trimming shortened V by 3 bases and J by 2 bases, and 11 bases separated the two germline ends. CDR1 and CDR2 from the germline V gene are LNHNV and YYDKDF (reference sequence). The CDR3 is made up of 14 amino acids. The CDR3 DNA follows: TGTGCCACCAGCAGCCGGGGGCAAACCTACGAGCAGTACTTC. Amino acids: CATSSRGQTYEQYF.

The chain employs TRBV6-6 and TRBJ1-2, with D maybe TRBD1 (6 bases). Trimming took 7 bases from V and 2 from J, leaving 8 bases between them. Germline lookup yields CDR1 MNHNY and CDR2 SVGAGI (reference sequence). The CDR3 sequence is 12 residues long. This CDR3 reads CASTGTNYGYTF. CDR3 in DNA: TGTGCCAGCACGGGGACAAACTATGGCTACACCTTC.

V is TRBV27 and J is TRBJ1-1, with no clear D. Per germline, CDR1 MNHEY and CDR2 SMNVEV (reference sequence). The V end lost 11 bases, the J end lost 3 bases, and 13 bases lay between the germline ends. The CDR3 is 12 amino acids. CDR3 nucleotides: TGTGCCGCTGGGCCTCGGGACACTGAAGCTTTCTTT. Translated, it gives CAAGPRDTEAFF.

The chain recombines TRBV3-1 with TRBJ2-7; TRBD1 or TRBD2 may be the D gene (5 bases each). CDR1 LGHDT and CDR2 YNNKEL come from the germline V gene (reference sequence). V lost 1 base and J lost 1, with 17 bases in between. CDR3 size: 17 residues. The CDR3 nucleotides are TGTGCCAGCAGCCAAGGGGTAGCCGGGACCCAGTCCTACGAGCAGTACTTC. This gives the protein CASSQGVAGTQSYEQYF.

The chain is built from TRBV20-1 and TRBJ1-1; D gene ambiguous. The V and J ends lost 0 bases and 3 bases respectively, with 8 bases between them. Per germline, CDR1 DFQATT and CDR2 SNEGSKA (reference sequence). The CDR3 runs 13 residues. The chain's CDR3 is CSARDLTYTEAFF. CDR3 nucleotides: TGCAGTGCTAGAGATCTTACGTACACTGAAGCTTTCTTT.

V usage is TRBV10-2 and J usage is TRBJ2-7, with 7 bases aligning to TRBD1. V shed 6 bases and J 4 bases; nucleotides not matched to a gene: 9. CDR1 is WSHSY and CDR2 is SAAADI in the germline V gene. This CDR3 comprises 14 residues. The CDR3 region has the DNA TGCGCCAGCAGCGGCCCGGGACAGCCGTACGAGCAGTACTTC. Protein: CASSGPGQPYEQYF.

This chain links TRBV27 with TRBJ2-5; 8 bases fit TRBD2. The CDR3 sequence is 15 residues long. After removal of 3 bases from V and 4 bases from J, the junction contained 7 bases not matched to a gene. Germline CDR1 and CDR2: MNHEY and SMNVEV (reference sequence). DNA for the CDR3: TGTGCCAGCAGTTTTGGGACTAGTGGAGGAGAGACCCAGTACTTC. Translated: CASSFGTSGGETQYF.

This sequence joins TRBV2 and TRBJ2-7, with TRBD1 identical over 9 bases. Germline CDR1 SNHLY, CDR2 FYNNEI. The CDR3 runs 16 residues. V shed 4 bases and J 0 bases; nucleotides not matched to a gene: 7. This CDR3 is CASSGDRAEGSYEQYF. The CDR3 DNA reads TGTGCCAGCAGTGGGGACAGGGCCGAGGGCTCCTACGAGCAGTACTTC.

This chain joins TRBV14 and TRBJ2-1; D is perhaps TRBD2 (5 bases). The germline CDR1 and CDR2 sequences are SGHDN and FVKESK. CDR3 length: 12 residues. V lost 0 bases and J 9 bases, leaving 6 bases between the germline ends. The DNA of the CDR3 is TGTGCCAGCAGCCAAGATGAGGGTGAGCAGTTCTTC. Residues: CASSQDEGEQFF.

The genes are TRBV12-3 or TRBV12-4 and TRBJ2-6; D ambiguous. Trimming cost V 5 bases and J 0 bases, with 8 bases left between them. This CDR3 has 15 residues. Here the CDR3 reads CASSLTDSGANVLTF. CDR3 coding DNA: TGTGCCAGCAGTCTTACAGACTCTGGGGCCAACGTCCTGACTTTC.

The rearrangement uses TRBV3-1 and TRBJ2-7; 8 bases line up with TRBD1. J lost 2 bases, V lost 4 bases, and 7 bases had no gene match. The germline V gene encodes CDR1 LGHDT and CDR2 YNNKEL (reference sequence). The length of the CDR3 is 15 residues. The CDR3 nucleotides read TGTGCCAGCAGCCTTTCCGGGACAGGACCCTACGAGCAGTACTTC. Encoded protein: CASSLSGTGPYEQYF.